This passage covers 14 T cell receptor beta chains from one sample sequenced in a study of cytomegalovirus exposure and HLA in healthy donors. Primers for the PCR totalled 60 Vbeta and 13 Jbeta. Profiled with immunoSEQ multiplex PCR; TCRdb holds only in-frame clones, not every one. Counted here are about 170,000 clones, about three quarters occurring once; the ten biggest clones make up 2.5% to 4%. Input material: PBMCs. The receptor set was obtained from a female donor in good health and CMV-seronegative.

The V and J genes are TRBV30 and TRBJ1-1; 7 nucleotides agree with TRBD1. The CDR3 sequence is 14 residues long. V shed 3 bases and J 1 base; nucleotides not matched to a gene: 5. CDR1 and CDR2 from the germline V gene are GTSNPN and SVGIG (reference sequence). As DNA, the CDR3 is TGTGCCTGGAGAGGAGGACAGGCGAACACTGAAGCTTTCTTT. This sequence encodes CAWRGGQANTEAFF.

V and J are TRBV7-3 and TRBJ2-1; 11 positions match TRBD2. Germline assignment: CDR1 SGHTA and CDR2 FQGTGA. The CDR3 consists of 15 residues. V lost 3 bases and J lost 5; bases outside the gene matches: 3. In DNA, the CDR3 is TGTGCCAGCAGCTTTAGCGGGAGGGCTAACAATGAGCAGTTCTTC. Translating it yields CASSFSGRANNEQFF.

The V call is TRBV27, the J call TRBJ1-3, with TRBD1 identical over 8 bases. V lost 6 bases to trimming and J lost 4 bases; unmatched junction nucleotides: 8. This CDR3 contains 15 residues. Germline CDR1 and CDR2: MNHEY and SMNVEV (reference sequence). CDR3 sequence (DNA): TGTGCCAGCAGGACACAGGGGGGAGTGGGAAACACCATATATTTT. Its protein product is CASRTQGGVGNTIYF.

The V gene is TRBV28, the J gene TRBJ1-5; 7 bases match TRBD1. The CDR3 is 17 amino acids. Germline CDR1 is MDHEN and CDR2 is SYDVKM. J gave up 0 bases and V 6 bases, and 11 bases lay outside the gene matches. The CDR3 DNA reads as TGTGCCAGCAGCTCTGGACAGGCTCCCTATAGCAATCAGCCCCAGCATTTT. It specifies CASSSGQAPYSNQPQHF.

As regards this clone: An end of the junction does not agree with germline; a read error may underlie this. V usage is TRBV25-1 and J usage is TRBJ1-2; no clear D. In germline, CDR1 is MGHDK, CDR2 SYGVNS. This CDR3 has 14 amino acids. The CDR3 is CASNDGEIPEGYTF. The CDR3 DNA sequence: TGTGCCAGCAATGACGGTGAGATTCCTGAGGGCTACACCTTT.

This sequence joins TRBV28 and TRBJ1-6; TRBD1 aligns across 8 bases. This CDR3 has 15 residues. V gave up 1 base and J gave up 7 bases; unmatched junction bases: 3. Germline V gives CDR1 MDHEN, CDR2 SYDVKM. As DNA, the CDR3 is TGTGCCAGCAGTTTATATGGGGACAGGAATTCACCCCTCCACTTT. Its protein product is CASSLYGDRNSPLHF.

The chain recombines TRBV4-3 with TRBJ1-2; D is unresolved. The V and J ends lost 1 base and 6 bases respectively, with 18 bases between them. Germline CDR1 and CDR2: LGHNA and YSLEER. This CDR3 is built from 16 residues. In DNA form, the CDR3 reads TGCGCCAGCAGCCAAGTCATACAGTCCGTGATTGATGGCTACACCTTC. It specifies CASSQVIQSVIDGYTF.

The rearrangement joins TRBV30 to TRBJ1-6, with TRBD1 identical over 8 bases. The CDR3 consists of 15 residues. V gave up 3 bases and J gave up 9 bases; unmatched junction bases: 10. Germline-derived CDR1 and CDR2 are GTSNPN and SVGIG (reference sequence). The CDR3 DNA follows: TGTGCCTGGAGGGAGACCAGGGGGCGGATTTCACCCCTCCACTTT. Translating it yields CAWRETRGRISPLHF.

The chain is built from TRBV10-3 and TRBJ2-7; a weak D match, TRBD1 (6 bases). The V gene lost 4 bases and the J gene lost 4 bases, with 17 bases spanning the gap. The CDR3 length is 15 residues. Per the germline V gene, CDR1 is ENHRY and CDR2 is SYGVKD. CDR3 in amino acids: CAISGQGLGIYEQYF. The CDR3 bases are TGTGCCATCAGTGGGCAGGGGCTAGGGATATACGAGCAGTACTTC.

The chain couples TRBV5-8 to TRBJ2-3, with 12 bases matching TRBD2. The V gene's germline CDR1 is SGHTS and CDR2 YDEGEE. The CDR3 runs to 16 residues. After removal of 3 bases from V and 2 bases from J, the junction contained 4 bases not matched to a gene. CDR3 region: CASSSGLAGTTDTQYF. The CDR3 DNA follows: TGTGCCAGCAGCTCGGGACTAGCGGGCACCACAGATACGCAGTATTTT.

The chain carries TRBV2 and TRBJ1-6; D is uncertain. Germline-derived CDR1 and CDR2 are SNHLY and FYNNEI. CDR3 length equals 13 residues. Trimming removed 8 bases from V and 5 bases from J, with 10 bases in between. The CDR3 DNA sequence: TGTGCCAGCTGCCGAGAGAATAATTCACCCCTCCACTTT. This codes for CASCRENNSPLHF.

This clone was counted between two and nine times. The chain uses TRBV4-1 and TRBJ1-5, with 8 bases fitting TRBD1. V was clipped by 4 bases and J by 3 bases; unmatched bases: 5. This CDR3 is built from 15 residues. CDR1 and CDR2 from the germline V gene are MGHRA and YSYEKL. The CDR3 DNA reads TGCGCCAGCAGCCCATTGGACAGGGCCAATCAGCCCCAGCATTTT. Its translation is CASSPLDRANQPQHF.

V is TRBV19 and J is TRBJ2-3; TRBD1 is a possible D gene (5 bases). Germline-derived CDR1 and CDR2 are LNHDA and SQIVND (reference sequence). This CDR3 has 14 amino acids. Between the trimmed V and J ends, which lost 6 bases and 4 bases, there was a span of 14 bases. The DNA for the CDR3 is TGTGCCAGTAGCCGACAGTCAGGTTCAGATACGCAGTATTTT. Protein sequence: CASSRQSGSDTQYF.

The chain uses TRBV28 and TRBJ1-2; the D is unclear. Germline CDR1 is MDHEN and CDR2 is SYDVKM. Trimming removed 6 bases at V and 8 bases at J, with 10 bases between. This CDR3 region has 11 residues. The CDR3 loop is CASSPSLGYTF. CDR3 nucleotides: TGTGCCAGCAGCCCCTCGTTGGGCTACACCTTC.